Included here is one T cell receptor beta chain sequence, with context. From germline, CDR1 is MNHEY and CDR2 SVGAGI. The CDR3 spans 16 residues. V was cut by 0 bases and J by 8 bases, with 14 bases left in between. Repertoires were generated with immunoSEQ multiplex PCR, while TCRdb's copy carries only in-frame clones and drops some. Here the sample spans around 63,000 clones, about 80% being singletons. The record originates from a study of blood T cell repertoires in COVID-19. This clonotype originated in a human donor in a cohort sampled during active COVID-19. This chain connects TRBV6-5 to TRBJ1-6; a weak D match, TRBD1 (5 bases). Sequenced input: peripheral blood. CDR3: CASSYSTGVGDSPLHF. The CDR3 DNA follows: TGTGCCAGCAGTTACTCGACTGGGGTAGGGGATTCACCCCTCCACTTT.